One and the same sample provided the 9 T cell receptor beta chains below, sequenced in a study of blood T cell repertoires in COVID-19. Sequenced by immunoSEQ multiplex PCR; TCRdb stores in-frame clones only, minus some. The table has about 75,000 clones, 84% seen once; the top ten hold 20% to 25%. Sequenced input: peripheral blood. These receptors all come from a woman between 50 and 59 years old with acute or convalescent COVID-19.

This chain uses TRBV15 with TRBJ1-5, with D possibly matching TRBD1 (5 bases). Germline CDR1 and CDR2: LNHNV and YYDKDF (reference sequence). V was cut by 0 bases and J by 6 bases, with 18 bases left in between. CDR3 length: 17 amino acids. The chain's CDR3 is CATSRDKGAQGGQPQHF. Written as DNA, the CDR3 is TGTGCCACCAGCAGAGATAAGGGAGCGCAGGGAGGTCAGCCCCAGCATTTT.

The chain links TRBV2 to TRBJ2-3, with 11 nucleotides matching TRBD2. The CDR3 sequence is 16 residues long. V trimming: 4 bases; J trimming: 1 base; junction bases outside the gene matches: 4. Germline values: CDR1 SNHLY, CDR2 FYNNEI. CDR3: CASSGGTSGRTDTQYF. CDR3 DNA: TGTGCCAGCAGTGGAGGGACTAGCGGTCGCACAGATACGCAGTATTTT.

J is TRBJ2-3 and V is TRBV11-2, with a possible D match to TRBD2 (5 bases). CDR3 length equals 14 residues. V lost 5 bases and J 3 bases, leaving 12 bases between the germline ends. The germline V gene encodes CDR1 SGHAT and CDR2 FQNNGV. This CDR3 reads CASSPGGRTDTQYF. The CDR3 region has the DNA TGTGCCAGCAGCCCTGGAGGCAGGACAGATACGCAGTATTTT. The entire variable domain, with the rest obtained from reference TRBV11-2 and TRBJ2-3, is as follows: EAGVAQSPRYKIIEKRQSVAFWCNPISGHATLYWYQQILGQGPKLLIQFQNNGVVDDSQLPKDRFSAERLKGVDSTLKIQPAKLEDSAVYLCASSPGGRTDTQYFGPGTRLTVL.

The J gene is TRBJ2-1, the V gene TRBV3-1 (or the pseudogene TRBV3-2); 9 bases map to TRBD1. The CDR3 length is 16 residues. The junction had 8 bases not matched to a gene; V was cut back by 0 bases and J by 8 bases. CDR1 LGHDT and CDR2 YNNKEL come from the germline V gene (reference sequence). CDR3 DNA: TGTGCCAGCAGCCAAGATGCGGGAACAGGGGGCCATGAGCAGTTCTTC. Its translation: CASSQDAGTGGHEQFF.

CDR3: CASSLWGRTEAFF. In DNA, the CDR3 is TGTGCCAGCAGTTTATGGGGGCGAACTGAAGCTTTCTTT. The rearrangement links TRBV28 to TRBJ1-1, with D tentatively TRBD1 (5 bases). V lost 0 bases, J lost 5 bases, and 7 bases lay in between. CDR1 MDHEN and CDR2 SYDVKM come from the germline V gene. CDR3 length: 13 residues.

The chain combines TRBV5-1 with TRBJ1-3; maybe TRBD1 (5 bases). Trimming cost V 3 bases and J 4 bases, with 11 bases left between them. CDR1 is SGHRS and CDR2 is YFSETQ in the germline V gene. The CDR3 spans 14 residues. In DNA, the CDR3 is TGCGCCAGCAGCTGGGCAGGGCAGGGAAACACCATATATTTT. This encodes CASSWAGQGNTIYF.

The chain links TRBV19 to TRBJ2-4, with D uncertain. This CDR3 spans 15 amino acids. Germline V gene sequence: CDR1 LNHDA, CDR2 SQIVND (reference sequence). V was shortened by 4 bases and J by 1 base, with 11 bases between the two germline ends. CDR3 in amino acids: CASSSPSSAKNIQYF. DNA of the CDR3: TGTGCCAGTAGTAGTCCCAGTTCGGCCAAAAACATTCAGTACTTC.

The chain uses TRBV7-2 and TRBJ1-6, with TRBD1 matching over 7 bases. This CDR3 comprises 15 residues. Per germline, CDR1 SGHTA and CDR2 FQGNSA. The J segment lost 7 bases and the V segment lost 6 bases, leaving 9 bases of the junction unmatched. CDR3 protein: CASRGWTGTNSPLHF. For the CDR3, the DNA is TGTGCCAGCAGGGGATGGACAGGAACAAATTCACCCCTCCACTTT.

The chain joins TRBV7-6 to TRBJ2-6, with 7 bases identical to TRBD2. V shed 2 bases, J shed 0 bases, and the junction held 4 bases outside the gene matches. This CDR3 region has 17 residues. From germline, CDR1 is SGHVS and CDR2 FNYEAQ. The CDR3 bases are TGTGCCAGCAGCTTACGCGGGGGACTCTCTGGGGCCAACGTCCTGACTTTC. Protein product: CASSLRGGLSGANVLTF.